The source of this T cell receptor (beta chain) is a study of T cell responses to AZD1222 COVID-19 vaccine. Study-level results: Donors in the cohort were predominantly white British and more often female, and clonal diversity was possibly underestimated. Spike-specific TCR breadth and depth both grew after two AZD1222 doses. Seropositivity was recorded at baseline in only a handful of AZD1222 recipients.

A few counts support this clone. Its antigen is not known. V was clipped by 7 bases and J by 1 base; unmatched bases: 13. This CDR3 contains 18 residues. Germline V gene sequence: CDR1 KGHSH, CDR2 LQKENI. Repertoires were generated with immunoSEQ multiplex PCR, while TCRdb's copy carries only in-frame clones and drops some. The repertoire has about 120,000 clones, about 87% of them found once; the top ten carry 8% to 9.5%. The clonotype was recovered from an adult in good health. The material sequenced was peripheral blood, taken on day 0 of AZD1222 vaccination. The chain links TRBV18 to TRBJ1-1; TRBD1 aligns across 12 bases. The CDR3 loop is CASFKPLGQGARNTEAFF. The DNA for the CDR3 is TGTGCCAGCTTCAAACCATTGGGACAGGGGGCGCGGAACACTGAAGCTTTCTTT.